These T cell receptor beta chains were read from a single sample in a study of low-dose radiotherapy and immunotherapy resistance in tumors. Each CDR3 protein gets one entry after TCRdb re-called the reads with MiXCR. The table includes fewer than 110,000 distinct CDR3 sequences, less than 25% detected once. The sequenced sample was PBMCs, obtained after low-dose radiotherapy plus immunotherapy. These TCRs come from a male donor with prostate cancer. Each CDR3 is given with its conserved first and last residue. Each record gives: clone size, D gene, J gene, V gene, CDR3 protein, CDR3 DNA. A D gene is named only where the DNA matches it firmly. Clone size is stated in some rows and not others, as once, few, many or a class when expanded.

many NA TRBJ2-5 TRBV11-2 CASSLVPAQETQYF TGTGCCAGCAGCTTAGTGCCAGCCCAAGAGACCCAGTACTTC
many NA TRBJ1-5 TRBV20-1 CSARVSGQTQPQHF TGCAGTGCTAGAGTTTCCGGACAAACTCAGCCCCAGCATTTT
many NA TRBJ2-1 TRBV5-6 CASSFSPANEQFF TGTGCCAGCAGCTTTAGTCCGGCCAATGAGCAGTTCTTC
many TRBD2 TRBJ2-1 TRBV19 CASSPGIAGGPEQFF TGTGCCAGTAGTCCCGGGATAGCGGGGGGCCCAGAGCAGTTCTTC
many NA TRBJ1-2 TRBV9 CASSVTGGGYGYTF TGTGCCAGCAGCGTGACAGGTGGTGGCTATGGCTACACCTTC
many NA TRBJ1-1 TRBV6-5 CASRPHRNTEAFF TGTGCCAGCAGACCACATAGGAACACTGAAGCTTTCTTT
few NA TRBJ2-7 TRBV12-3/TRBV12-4 CASTGPPGYEQYF TGTGCCAGCACCGGGCCCCCAGGGTACGAGCAGTACTTC
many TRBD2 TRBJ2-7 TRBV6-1 CASSETGLAGSYEQYF TGTGCCAGCAGTGAAACGGGACTAGCGGGGAGCTACGAGCAGTACTTC
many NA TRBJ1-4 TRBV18 CASSPPENNEKLFF TGTGCCAGCTCACCACCGGAGAATAATGAAAAACTGTTTTTT
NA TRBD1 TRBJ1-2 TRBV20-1 CSAGGQGGNYGYTF TGCAGTGCTGGAGGACAGGGGGGGAACTATGGCTACACCTTC
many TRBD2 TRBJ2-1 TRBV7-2 CASSPELAGVANEQFF TGTGCCAGCAGCCCGGAGCTAGCGGGGGTGGCAAATGAGCAGTTCTTC
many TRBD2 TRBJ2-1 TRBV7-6 CASSRRGSGQFF TGTGCCAGCAGCCGCCGCGGGAGTGGACAGTTCTTC
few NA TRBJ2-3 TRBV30 CAWSAGLRTDTQYF TGTGCCTGGAGCGCCGGACTACGCACAGATACGCAGTATTTT
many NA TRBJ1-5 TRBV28 CASSFPATVSNQPQHF TGTGCCAGCAGTTTCCCCGCGACAGTTAGCAATCAGCCCCAGCATTTT
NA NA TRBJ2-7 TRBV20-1 CSATHGFNEQYF TGCAGTGCTACTCACGGGTTCAACGAGCAGTACTTC
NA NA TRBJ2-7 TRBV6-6 CASSSRLKDYEQYF TGTGCCAGCAGTTCCAGGCTAAAGGATTACGAGCAGTACTTC
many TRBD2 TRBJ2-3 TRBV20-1 CSASGLAGGSDTDTQYF TGCAGTGCTAGCGGACTAGCGGGGGGGAGTGACACAGATACGCAGTATTTT
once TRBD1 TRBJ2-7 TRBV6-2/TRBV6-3 CALKGTGVYEQYF TGTGCCCTGAAAGGGACAGGGGTCTACGAGCAGTACTTC